This T cell receptor beta chain originates from a study of blood T cells in healthy people across ages. The V gene lost 0 bases and the J gene lost 5 bases, with 23 bases spanning the gap. The CDR3 is 18 residues long. Per the germline V gene, CDR1 is LGHDT and CDR2 is YNNKEL (reference sequence). This clonotype turned up a few times. Together with a sample-barcoded 5' primer, a J-beta primer mix was included in a second PCR lasting roughly 6 to 12 cycles. TCRdb itself ran the 5' RACE reads through MiXCR, one entry per CDR3 protein. The table shows some 1.6 million distinct CDR3 sequences, with roughly 32% occurring only once. Each donor was a healthy Caucasian individual from Russia, aged about 6 to 90.

Material: blood. The chain uses TRBV3-1 and TRBJ2-7; D is perhaps TRBD1 (6 bases). The TCR was taken from a woman aged 25 to 39 in good health. CDR3 nucleotide sequence: TGTGCCAGCAGCCAAGATAAGGGGGTCTTCCCCCTTATGCACGAGCAGTACTTC. Translated: CASSQDKGVFPLMHEQYF.